This TCR beta chain was recovered during a study of T-cell memory formation after mild COVID-19. General study findings and limits: Contracting clones localized mainly to CM and EM when CD4+ and mainly to EMRA when CD8+. The authors did not confirm SARS-CoV-2 specificity of second-wave clones peaking day 37.

This clonotype occurred a few times. Its specificity is not known. TCRdb re-analysed the 5' RACE reads in MiXCR, keeping a single row per CDR3 protein. Here the sample spans hundreds of thousands of distinct CDR3 sequences, about a sixth being singletons. Trimming removed 4 bases at V and 2 bases at J, with 18 bases between. The CDR3 contains 17 residues. Germline CDR1 reads LGHDT; CDR2 reads YNNKEL (reference sequence). The sequence derives from a man between 18 and 29 years old who had mild COVID-19 (a few samples of this study predate the infection). Cell type and time point are not known. This chain joins TRBV3-1 and TRBJ1-5, with a weak D call TRBD1 (6 bases). Sample: PBMCs or a T cell subset sorted from them (not recorded which). In DNA form, the CDR3 reads TGTGCCAGCAGCCCTGGGACACCTCTTAGTGGCAATCAGCCCCAGCATTTT. It encodes CASSPGTPLSGNQPQHF.